The clone carrying this TCR beta chain was seen more than once but under ten times. No antigen is known for it. TCRdb itself ran the 5' RACE reads through MiXCR, one entry per CDR3 protein. The sample shows 90,000 to 120,000 distinct CDR3 sequences, roughly 10% of them seen only once. V lost 1 base, J lost 4 bases, and 15 bases lay in between. In germline, CDR1 is LGHDT, CDR2 YNNKEL (reference sequence). The CDR3 runs to 16 residues. This sample was taken from a study of T-cell memory formation after mild COVID-19. Study in general: Largely donor-specific sequence clusters came from two donors. Findings and caveats of the study: CD4+ contracting clones were mainly CM and EM; CD8+ ones, EMRA. A balance of CD4 and CD8 characterized clones contracting day 15 to 85, whereas later expanders leaned CD4+. Some clones that responded were present in memory (sampled pre-infection), which suggests cross-reactive memory joined.

This TCR was sampled from a young man who had mild COVID-19 (a few samples of this study predate the infection). Cell type and time point are not known. The chain uses TRBV3-1 and TRBJ2-3; tentatively, D is TRBD1 (6 bases). Sequencing was performed on PBMCs or a T cell subset sorted from them (not recorded which). This CDR3 reads CASSQVARGEPDTQYF. The CDR3 nucleotides read TGTGCCAGCAGCCAAGTGGCCAGGGGAGAGCCAGATACGCAGTATTTT.